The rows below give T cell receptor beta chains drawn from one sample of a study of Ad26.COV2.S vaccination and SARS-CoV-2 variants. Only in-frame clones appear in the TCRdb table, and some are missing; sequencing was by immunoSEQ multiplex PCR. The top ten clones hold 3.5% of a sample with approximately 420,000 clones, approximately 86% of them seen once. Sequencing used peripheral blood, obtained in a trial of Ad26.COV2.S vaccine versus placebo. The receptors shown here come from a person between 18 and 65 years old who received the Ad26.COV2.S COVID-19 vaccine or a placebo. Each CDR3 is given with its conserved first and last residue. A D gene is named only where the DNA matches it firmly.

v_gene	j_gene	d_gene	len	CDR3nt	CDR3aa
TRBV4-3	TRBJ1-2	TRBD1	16	TGCGCCAGCAGCCAAGTGGACAGGGAGGCAAACTATGGCTACACCTTC	CASSQVDREANYGYTF
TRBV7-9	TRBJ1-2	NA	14	TGTGCCAGCAGCTTCTGGGGGGCTAACTATGGCTACACCTTC	CASSFWGANYGYTF
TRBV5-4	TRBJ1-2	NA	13	TGTGCCAGCAGCGAGAACGAGGGCTATGGCTACACCTTC	CASSENEGYGYTF
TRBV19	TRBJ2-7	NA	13	TGTGCCAGTAAGAGCAGGGCCCCCTACGAGCAGTACTTC	CASKSRAPYEQYF
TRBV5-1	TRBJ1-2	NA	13	TGCGCCAGCAGCTTGTTCCTGTATTTTGGCTACACCTTC	CASSLFLYFGYTF
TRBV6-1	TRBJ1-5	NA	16	TGTGCCAGCAGTGAAGCGGGGGGGATCGGCAATCAGCCCCAGCATTTT	CASSEAGGIGNQPQHF
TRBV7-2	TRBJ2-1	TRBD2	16	TGTGCCAGCAGCAGGACTAGCGGGGTGGACTACAATGAGCAGTTCTTC	CASSRTSGVDYNEQFF
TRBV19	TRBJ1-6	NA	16	TGTGCCAGTAGTATAGAGTGGGCCGAATATAATTCACCCCTCCACTTT	CASSIEWAEYNSPLHF
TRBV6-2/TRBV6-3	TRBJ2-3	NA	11	TGTGCCAGCAGTCCCCGGAGGACGCAGTATTTT	CASSPRRTQYF
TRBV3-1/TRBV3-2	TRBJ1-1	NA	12	TGTGCCAGCAGCCTCCAGGACACTGAAGCTTTCTTT	CASSLQDTEAFF
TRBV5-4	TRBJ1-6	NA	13	TGTGCCAGCAGCCTGGAGACGGAGGTGGCCCTCCACTTT	CASSLETEVALHF
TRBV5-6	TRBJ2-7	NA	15	TGTGCCAGCAGCTTGGGAGCCCTACAATCGGCCGAGCAGTACTTC	CASSLGALQSAEQYF